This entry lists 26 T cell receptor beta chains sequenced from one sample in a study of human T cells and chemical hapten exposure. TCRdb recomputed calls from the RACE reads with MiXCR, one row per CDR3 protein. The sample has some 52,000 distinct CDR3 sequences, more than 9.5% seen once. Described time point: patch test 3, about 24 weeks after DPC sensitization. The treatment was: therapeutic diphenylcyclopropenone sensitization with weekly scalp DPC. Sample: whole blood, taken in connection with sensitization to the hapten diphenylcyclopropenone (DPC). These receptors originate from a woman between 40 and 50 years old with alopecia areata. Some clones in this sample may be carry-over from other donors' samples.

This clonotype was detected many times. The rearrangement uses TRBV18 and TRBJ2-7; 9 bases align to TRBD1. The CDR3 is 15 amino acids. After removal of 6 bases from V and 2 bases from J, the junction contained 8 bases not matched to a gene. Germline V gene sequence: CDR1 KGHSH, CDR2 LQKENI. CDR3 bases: TGTGCCAGCTCGCCCACAGGGGGCTTTACCTACGAGCAGTACTTC. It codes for CASSPTGGFTYEQYF.

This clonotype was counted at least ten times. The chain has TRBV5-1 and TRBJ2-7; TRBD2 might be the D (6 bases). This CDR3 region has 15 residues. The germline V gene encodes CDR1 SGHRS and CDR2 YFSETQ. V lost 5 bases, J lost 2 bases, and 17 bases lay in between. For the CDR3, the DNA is TGCGCCAGCAGTTACGGAGGGCAGACCACCTACGAGCAGTACTTC. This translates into CASSYGGQTTYEQYF. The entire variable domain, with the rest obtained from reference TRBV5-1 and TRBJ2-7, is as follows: KAGVTQTPRYLIKTRGQQVTLSCSPISGHRSVSWYQQTPGQGLQFLFEYFSETQRNKGNFPGRFSGRQFSNSRSEMNVSTLELGDSALYLCASSYGGQTTYEQYFGPGTRLTVT.

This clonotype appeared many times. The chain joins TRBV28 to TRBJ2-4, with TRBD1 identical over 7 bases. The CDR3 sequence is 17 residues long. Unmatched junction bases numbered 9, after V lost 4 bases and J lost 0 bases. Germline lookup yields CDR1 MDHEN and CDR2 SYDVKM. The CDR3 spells CASSSINRGQAKNIQYF. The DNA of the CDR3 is TGTGCCAGCAGTTCGATAAACAGGGGCCAAGCCAAAAACATTCAGTACTTC.

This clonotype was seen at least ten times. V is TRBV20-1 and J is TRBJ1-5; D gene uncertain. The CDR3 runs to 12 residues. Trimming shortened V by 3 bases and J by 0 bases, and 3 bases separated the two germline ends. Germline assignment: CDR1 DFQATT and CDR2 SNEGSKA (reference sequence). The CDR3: CSARDSNQPQHF. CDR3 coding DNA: TGCAGTGCTAGGGATAGCAATCAGCCCCAGCATTTT.

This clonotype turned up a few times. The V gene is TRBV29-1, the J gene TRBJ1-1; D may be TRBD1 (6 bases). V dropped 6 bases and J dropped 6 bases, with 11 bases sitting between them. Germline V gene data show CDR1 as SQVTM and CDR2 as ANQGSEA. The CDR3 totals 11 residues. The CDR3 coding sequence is TGCAGCGTCGCCGAGGGGGCTGAAGCTTTCTTT. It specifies CSVAEGAEAFF.

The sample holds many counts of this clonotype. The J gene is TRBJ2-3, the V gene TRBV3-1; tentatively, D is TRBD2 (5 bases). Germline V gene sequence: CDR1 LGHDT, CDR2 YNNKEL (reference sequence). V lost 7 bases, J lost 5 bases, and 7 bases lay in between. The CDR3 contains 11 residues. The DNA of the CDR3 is TGTGCCAGCATGGCGGGAGATACGCAGTATTTT. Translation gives CASMAGDTQYF.

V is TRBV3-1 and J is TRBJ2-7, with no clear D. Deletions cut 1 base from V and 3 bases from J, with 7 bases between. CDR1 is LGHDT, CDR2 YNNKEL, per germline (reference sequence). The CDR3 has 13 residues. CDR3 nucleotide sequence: TGTGCCAGCAGCCAAGGACCCTACTACGAGCAGTACTTC. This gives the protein CASSQGPYYEQYF.

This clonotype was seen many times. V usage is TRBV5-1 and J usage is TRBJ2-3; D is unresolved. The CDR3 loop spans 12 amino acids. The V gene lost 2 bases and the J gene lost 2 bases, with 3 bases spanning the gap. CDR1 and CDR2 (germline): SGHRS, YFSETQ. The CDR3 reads CASSFSTDTQYF. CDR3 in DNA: TGCGCCAGCAGCTTTTCCACAGATACGCAGTATTTT.

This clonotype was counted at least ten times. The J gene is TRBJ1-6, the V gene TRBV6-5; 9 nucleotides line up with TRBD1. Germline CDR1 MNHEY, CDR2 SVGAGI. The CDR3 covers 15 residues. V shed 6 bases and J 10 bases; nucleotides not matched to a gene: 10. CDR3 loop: CASRRSGQGTSPLHF. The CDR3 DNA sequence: TGTGCCAGCAGAAGATCGGGACAGGGCACATCACCCCTCCACTTT.

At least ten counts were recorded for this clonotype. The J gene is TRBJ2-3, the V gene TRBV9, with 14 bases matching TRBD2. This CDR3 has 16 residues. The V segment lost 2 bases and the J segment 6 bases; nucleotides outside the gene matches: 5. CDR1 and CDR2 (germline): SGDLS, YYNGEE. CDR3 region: CASSVTSGGAWDTQYF. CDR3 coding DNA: TGTGCCAGCAGCGTGACTAGCGGGGGGGCATGGGATACGCAGTATTTT.

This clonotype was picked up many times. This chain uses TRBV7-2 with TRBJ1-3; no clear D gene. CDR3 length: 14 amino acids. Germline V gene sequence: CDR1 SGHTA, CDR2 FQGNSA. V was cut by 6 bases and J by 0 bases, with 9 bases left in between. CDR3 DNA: TGTGCCAGCAGTTTCGACGGCTCTGGAAACACCATATATTTT. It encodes CASSFDGSGNTIYF.

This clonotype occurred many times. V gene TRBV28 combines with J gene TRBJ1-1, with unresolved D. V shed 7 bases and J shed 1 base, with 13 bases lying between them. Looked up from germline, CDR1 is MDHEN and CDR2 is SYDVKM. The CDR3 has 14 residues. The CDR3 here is CASTPGRPNTEAFF. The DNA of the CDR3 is TGTGCCAGCACCCCCGGGCGTCCGAACACTGAAGCTTTCTTT.

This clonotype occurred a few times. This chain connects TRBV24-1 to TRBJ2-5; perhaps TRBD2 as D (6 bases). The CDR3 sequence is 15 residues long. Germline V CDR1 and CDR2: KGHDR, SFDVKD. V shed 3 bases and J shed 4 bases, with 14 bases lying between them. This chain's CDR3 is CATSDDRGLPETQYF. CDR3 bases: TGTGCCACCAGTGATGATAGGGGACTCCCAGAGACCCAGTACTTC.

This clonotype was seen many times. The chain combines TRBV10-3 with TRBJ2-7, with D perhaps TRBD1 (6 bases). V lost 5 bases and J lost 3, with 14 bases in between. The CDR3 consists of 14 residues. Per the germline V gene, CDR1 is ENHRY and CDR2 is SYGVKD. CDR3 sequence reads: CAISPTGQIYEQYF. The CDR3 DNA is TGTGCCATCAGTCCCACAGGACAGATCTACGAGCAGTACTTC.

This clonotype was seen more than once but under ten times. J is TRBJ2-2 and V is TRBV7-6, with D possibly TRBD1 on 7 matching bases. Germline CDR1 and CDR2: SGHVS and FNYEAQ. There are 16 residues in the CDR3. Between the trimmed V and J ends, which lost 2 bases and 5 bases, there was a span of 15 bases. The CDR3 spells CASSLSPAGGTGELFF. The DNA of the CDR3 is TGTGCCAGCAGCTTATCCCCGGCAGGGGGGACCGGGGAGCTGTTTTTT.

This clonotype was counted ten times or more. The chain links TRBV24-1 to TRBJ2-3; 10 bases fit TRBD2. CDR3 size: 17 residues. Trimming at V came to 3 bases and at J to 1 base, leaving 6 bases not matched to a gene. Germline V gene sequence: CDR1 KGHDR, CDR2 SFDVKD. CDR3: CATSDKRGGKGTDTQYF. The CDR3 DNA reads TGTGCCACCAGTGATAAGCGGGGGGGCAAAGGCACAGATACGCAGTATTTT.

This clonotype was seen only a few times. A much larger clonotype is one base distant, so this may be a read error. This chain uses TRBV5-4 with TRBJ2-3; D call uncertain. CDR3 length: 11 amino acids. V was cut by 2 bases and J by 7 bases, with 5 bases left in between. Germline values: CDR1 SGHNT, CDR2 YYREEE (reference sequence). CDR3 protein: CASSFGNTQYF. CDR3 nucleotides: TGTGCCAGCAGCTTTGGAAATACGCAGTATTTT.

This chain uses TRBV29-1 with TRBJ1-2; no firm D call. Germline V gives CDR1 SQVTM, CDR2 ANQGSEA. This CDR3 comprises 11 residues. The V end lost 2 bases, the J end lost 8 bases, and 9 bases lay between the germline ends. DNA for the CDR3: TGCAGCGTTGAAAAAACCCCAGGCTACACCTTC. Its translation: CSVEKTPGYTF.

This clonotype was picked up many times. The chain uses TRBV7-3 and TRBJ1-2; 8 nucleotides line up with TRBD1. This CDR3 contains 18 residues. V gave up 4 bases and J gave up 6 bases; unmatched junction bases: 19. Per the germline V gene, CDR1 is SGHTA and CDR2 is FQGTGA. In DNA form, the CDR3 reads TGTGCCAGCAGCTATTTAACAGGGGGACAGAGAGAGGTCCATGGCTACACCTTC. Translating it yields CASSYLTGGQREVHGYTF.

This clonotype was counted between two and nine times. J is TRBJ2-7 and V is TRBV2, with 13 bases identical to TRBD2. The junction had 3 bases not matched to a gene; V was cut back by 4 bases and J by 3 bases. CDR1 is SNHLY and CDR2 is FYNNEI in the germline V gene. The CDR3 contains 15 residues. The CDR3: CASSGLAGGGYEQYF. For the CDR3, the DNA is TGTGCCAGCAGTGGACTAGCGGGGGGCGGCTACGAGCAGTACTTC. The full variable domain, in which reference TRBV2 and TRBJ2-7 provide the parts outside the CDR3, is EPEVTQTPSHQVTQMGQEVILRCVPISNHLYFYWYRQILGQKVEFLVSFYNNEISEKSEIFDDQFSVERPDGSNFTLKIRSTKLEDSAMYFCASSGLAGGGYEQYFGPGTRLTVT.

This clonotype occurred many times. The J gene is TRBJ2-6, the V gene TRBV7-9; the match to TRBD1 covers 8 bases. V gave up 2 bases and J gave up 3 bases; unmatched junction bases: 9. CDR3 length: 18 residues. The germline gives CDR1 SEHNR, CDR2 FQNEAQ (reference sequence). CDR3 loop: CASSLLGQGGNGANVLTF. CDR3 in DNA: TGTGCCAGCAGCTTACTCGGACAGGGAGGCAATGGGGCCAACGTCCTGACTTTC.

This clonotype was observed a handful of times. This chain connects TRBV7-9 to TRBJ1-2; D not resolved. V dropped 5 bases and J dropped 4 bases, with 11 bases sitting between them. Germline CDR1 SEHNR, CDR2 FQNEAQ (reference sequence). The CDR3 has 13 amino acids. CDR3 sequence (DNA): TGTGCCAGCAGCCCCGGACCCCTCTATGGCTACACCTTC. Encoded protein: CASSPGPLYGYTF.

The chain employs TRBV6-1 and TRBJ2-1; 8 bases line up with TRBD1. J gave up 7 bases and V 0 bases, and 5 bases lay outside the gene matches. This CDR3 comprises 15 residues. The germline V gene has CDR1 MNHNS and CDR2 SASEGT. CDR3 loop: CASSEAGQGRNEQFF. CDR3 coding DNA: TGTGCCAGCAGTGAAGCAGGACAGGGCAGGAATGAGCAGTTCTTC.

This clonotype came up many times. CDR3 DNA: TGTGCCAGCAGCCCAGGGACAGGGGGAGGAACCGGGGAGCTGTTTTTT. Its translation is CASSPGTGGGTGELFF. The chain is built from TRBV7-7 and TRBJ2-2; 11 bases line up with TRBD1. The CDR3 is 16 amino acids. Trimming removed 5 bases from V and 5 bases from J; junction bases left unmatched: 7. Germline V gives CDR1 SSHAT, CDR2 FNYEAQ (reference sequence).

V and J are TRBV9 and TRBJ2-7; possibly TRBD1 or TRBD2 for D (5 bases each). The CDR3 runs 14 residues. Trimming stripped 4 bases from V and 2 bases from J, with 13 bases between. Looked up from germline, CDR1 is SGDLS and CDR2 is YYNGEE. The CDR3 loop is CASSPRDGPYEQYF. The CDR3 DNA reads TGTGCCAGCAGCCCCCGGGACGGACCCTACGAGCAGTACTTC.

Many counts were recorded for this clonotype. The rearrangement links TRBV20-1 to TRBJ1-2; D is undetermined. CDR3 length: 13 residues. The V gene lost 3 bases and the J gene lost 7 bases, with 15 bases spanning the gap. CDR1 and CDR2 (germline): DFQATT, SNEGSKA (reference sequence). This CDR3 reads CSASPSSRAGYTF. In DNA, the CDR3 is TGCAGTGCTAGTCCGTCTAGCCGCGCTGGCTACACCTTC.